These T cell receptor beta chains were read from a single sample in a study of T cell repertoires in cytomegalovirus infection. TCRdb called the reads again in MiXCR, with one record for every CDR3 protein. The table lists around 230,000 distinct CDR3 sequences, under 8.5% of them singletons. Input material: PBMCs. These receptors all come from a human donor in good health (CMV status not recorded). Some clones in this sample may be carry-over from other donors' samples. Both conserved end residues are part of each CDR3. Each record gives: CDR3 DNA, CDR3 protein, J gene, clone size, D gene, V gene. A D gene is named only where the DNA matches it firmly. A row's size may be missing; if present it is once, few, many or a size class.

TGCAGCGCTTCAGCGGGGGGCATACAAGAGACCCAGTACTTC,CSASAGGIQETQYF,TRBJ2-5,many,TRBD2,TRBV29-1
TGCGCCAGCAGCCAGGGACAAAGCTCGACAGATACGCAGTATTTT,CASSQGQSSTDTQYF,TRBJ2-3,.,.,TRBV5-1
TGTGCCATCACGGGAGGGACTAGCGGGGTGAATACCGGGGAGCTGTTTTTT,CAITGGTSGVNTGELFF,TRBJ2-2,once,TRBD2,TRBV10-3
TGTGCCAGCAGCTTATTGACAGCAAATAATTCACCCCTCCACTTT,CASSLLTANNSPLHF,TRBJ1-6,many,.,TRBV7-2
TGTGCCAGCAGCTTAGGAAGCGACAGGGGGGTATCGAACACTGAAGCTTTCTTT,CASSLGSDRGVSNTEAFF,TRBJ1-1,.,TRBD1,TRBV7-6
TGTGCCAGCAGCGAATTGCGGGGGGTCGTCGCGCAGTACTTC,CASSELRGVVAQYF,TRBJ2-7,many,TRBD2,TRBV5-5
TGTGCGACAGGGGGCCTGGCGGGCGAGACCCAGTACTTC,CATGGLAGETQYF,TRBJ2-5,few,TRBD1,TRBV2
TGCGCCAGCAGCCAAGATGGGTTAAGGGGCGATGGCTACACCTTC,CASSQDGLRGDGYTF,TRBJ1-2,many,.,TRBV4-1
TGTGCCAGCAGTTACGACGGGGAGCAGTTCTTC,CASSYDGEQFF,TRBJ2-1,.,.,TRBV6-5
TGTGCCAGCAGCACCCGAACGATGGGCAGGGCCCTTAATTCACCCCTCCACTTT,CASSTRTMGRALNSPLHF,TRBJ1-6,many,.,TRBV7-2
TGTGCCAGCAGCCCAAATTCGAACACTGAAGCTTTCTTT,CASSPNSNTEAFF,TRBJ1-1,many,.,TRBV7-9
TGTGCCAGTAGATTTGGACAGGGCAATCAGCCCCAGCATTTT,CASRFGQGNQPQHF,TRBJ1-5,many,TRBD1,TRBV19
TGTGCCAGTAGCGGGGGGAAGACTCACACAGATACGCAGTATTTT,CASSGGKTHTDTQYF,TRBJ2-3,few,TRBD2,TRBV19
TGCAGTGCTAGAGGGGGTACTCTCTACAATGAGCAGTTCTTC,CSARGGTLYNEQFF,TRBJ2-1,many,.,TRBV20-1
TGTGCCAGTACCCCACAGGGGGTACCTGGGGCCAACGTCCTGACTTTC,CASTPQGVPGANVLTF,TRBJ2-6,few,TRBD1,TRBV19
TGCAGTGCTGGAGGCCAAACCTATGGCTACACCTTC,CSAGGQTYGYTF,TRBJ1-2,few,.,TRBV20-1
TGTGCCAGCAGCTTACTCGAGGAGACCCAGTACTTC,CASSLLEETQYF,TRBJ2-5,many,.,TRBV7-6
TGCAGCGGGGTAAGGGAACCGCTGATCGCTGAAGCTTTCTTT,CSGVREPLIAEAFF,TRBJ1-1,many,.,TRBV29-1
TGTGCCACCCTAAGCCGCGAGCAGTACTTC,CATLSREQYF,TRBJ2-7,many,.,TRBV28
TGCGCCAGCAGCCAAGATCTGCGGACCGTCACCTACACAGATACGCAGTATTTT,CASSQDLRTVTYTDTQYF,TRBJ2-3,many,.,TRBV4-3
TGTGCCAGCAGCTTGCCGGGGGGGATGACAGATACGCAGTATTTT,CASSLPGGMTDTQYF,TRBJ2-3,many,TRBD2,TRBV27
TGTGCCAGCAGCCCGAGCCGGGACAGGGTTGTCAGTGGCTACACCTTC,CASSPSRDRVVSGYTF,TRBJ1-2,many,TRBD1,TRBV7-2
TGTGCCAGGCGGGGACTAGCGGTTTACGAGCAGTACTTC,CARRGLAVYEQYF,TRBJ2-7,.,TRBD2,TRBV19
TGTGCCAGCAGCTTGACTAGCGATCTTACTCATACGCAGTATTTT,CASSLTSDLTHTQYF,TRBJ2-3,many,TRBD2,TRBV7-2
TGTGCCAGCAGCCCCCAAGGTGCGGGAGGTGAGCAGTTCTTC,CASSPQGAGGEQFF,TRBJ2-1,many,TRBD2,TRBV5-4
TGTGCCAGCAGTGCCCCCGACAGGGCGAATTTTGAAGCTTTCTTT,CASSAPDRANFEAFF,TRBJ1-1,many,TRBD1,TRBV25-1
TGTGCCAGCAGCTTCTACGGATCTAGCACAGATACGCAGTATTTT,CASSFYGSSTDTQYF,TRBJ2-3,few,.,TRBV13
TGTGCCAGCAGTGGAAAACCGGGACAGGGTTTGGAGACCCAGTACTTC,CASSGKPGQGLETQYF,TRBJ2-5,many,TRBD1,TRBV2
TGTGCCAGCAGCTCCCCGACTAGCGGGGGGGATAACACCGGGGAGCTGTTTTTT,CASSSPTSGGDNTGELFF,TRBJ2-2,many,TRBD2,TRBV11-2
TGTGCCAACGGACAGGGTTTGGGGTCACCCCTCCACTTT,CANGQGLGSPLHF,TRBJ1-6,many,TRBD1,TRBV10-3
TGCGCCAGCAGCCAAGATGAAACGGGGGCACTCCAAGAGACCCAGTACTTC,CASSQDETGALQETQYF,TRBJ2-5,many,.,TRBV4-1
TGTGCCAGCAGCTACATGAGGGATCAGCCCCAGCATTTT,CASSYMRDQPQHF,TRBJ1-5,many,.,TRBV6-2/TRBV6-3
TGTGCCAGCAGCTTATTACGGAAACTAGCCAAAAACATTCAGTACTTC,CASSLLRKLAKNIQYF,TRBJ2-4,many,.,TRBV7-2
TGTGCCAGCAGCTTGGGGACGGGCTCTGGAAACACCATATATTTT,CASSLGTGSGNTIYF,TRBJ1-3,many,.,TRBV7-9
TGTGCCAGCAGCTTAGCGCAGGGGAAGGACTATGGCTACACCTTC,CASSLAQGKDYGYTF,TRBJ1-2,many,.,TRBV7-2
TGTGCCAGCAGCCAAGATCGGGGAGGGCAGTTCTTC,CASSQDRGGQFF,TRBJ2-1,few,.,TRBV14
TGCAGCGGCAGACAGGGGCAGGAGACCCAGTACTTC,CSGRQGQETQYF,TRBJ2-5,many,TRBD1,TRBV29-1
TGTGCCAGCAGTTTCGGCCGGGGAGTGAGCAATCAGCCCCAGCATTTT,CASSFGRGVSNQPQHF,TRBJ1-5,few,.,TRBV28
TGTGCCAGCAGTTTCAGCGGTAGCAATCAGCCCCAGCATTTT,CASSFSGSNQPQHF,TRBJ1-5,many,.,TRBV12-3/TRBV12-4
TGTGCCAGCAGCTTAGGTCAGACTTCACCCCTCCACTTT,CASSLGQTSPLHF,TRBJ1-6,many,.,TRBV7-2
TGCGCCAGCAGCGCGAAAGGACAGCCGGGCGGGGAGCTGTTTTTT,CASSAKGQPGGELFF,TRBJ2-2,many,.,TRBV5-1
TGTGCCAGCAGCTTAGGATCCGGACAAGGGAAAGTCTATGGCTACACCTTC,CASSLGSGQGKVYGYTF,TRBJ1-2,large,.,TRBV7-2
TGTGCCAGCGGGGGGGCGGGGGGGAATGGCTACACCTTC,CASGGAGGNGYTF,TRBJ1-2,.,.,TRBV7-2
TGTGCCAGCACCAGGACAGGGTTCATTGGGGAGCTGTTTTTT,CASTRTGFIGELFF,TRBJ2-2,many,TRBD1,TRBV28
TGTGCCAGCAGCCCAGAACAGGGAAGTCCAGCCAAAAACATTCAGTACTTC,CASSPEQGSPAKNIQYF,TRBJ2-4,many,.,TRBV12-3/TRBV12-4
TGTGCCAGCAGCTTAGAGGCAGAAGAGACCCAGTACTTC,CASSLEAEETQYF,TRBJ2-5,many,.,TRBV7-2
TGTGCCAGCAGCTTAGTATCCGGGGGCGATGAAAAACTGTTTTTT,CASSLVSGGDEKLFF,TRBJ1-4,many,.,TRBV7-2
TGTGCCAAAACCACCGGGACTAGCGGGGGCAATGAGCAGTTCTTC,CAKTTGTSGGNEQFF,TRBJ2-1,.,TRBD2,TRBV30
TGTGCCAGCAGTTACAGAGGGACCGGTCAGCCCCAGCATTTT,CASSYRGTGQPQHF,TRBJ1-5,many,.,TRBV6-2/TRBV6-3
TGCGCCAGCAGCCCTCCGGGACAGGGGGGAAATGAGCAGTTCTTC,CASSPPGQGGNEQFF,TRBJ2-1,many,TRBD1,TRBV5-1